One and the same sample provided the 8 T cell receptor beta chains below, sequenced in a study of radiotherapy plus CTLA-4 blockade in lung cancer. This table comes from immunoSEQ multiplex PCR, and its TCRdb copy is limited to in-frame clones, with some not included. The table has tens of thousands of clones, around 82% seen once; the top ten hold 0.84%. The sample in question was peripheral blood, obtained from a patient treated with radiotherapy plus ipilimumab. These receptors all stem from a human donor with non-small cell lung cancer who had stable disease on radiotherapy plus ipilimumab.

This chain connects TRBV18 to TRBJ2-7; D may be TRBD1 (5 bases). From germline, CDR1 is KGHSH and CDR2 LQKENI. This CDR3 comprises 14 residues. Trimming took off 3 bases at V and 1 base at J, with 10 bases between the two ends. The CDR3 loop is CASSPLQESYEQYF. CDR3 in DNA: TGTGCCAGCTCACCGCTACAGGAATCCTACGAGCAGTACTTC.

The DNA of the CDR3 is TGCGCCAGCAGCCTTACGACAGGGGAGAGAAACACCATATATTTT. Translation: CASSLTTGERNTIYF. The V and J genes are TRBV5-1 and TRBJ1-3, with 8 bases matching TRBD1. The CDR3 loop spans 15 amino acids. Per the germline V gene, CDR1 is SGHRS and CDR2 is YFSETQ. After removal of 4 bases from V and 5 bases from J, the junction contained 8 bases not matched to a gene.

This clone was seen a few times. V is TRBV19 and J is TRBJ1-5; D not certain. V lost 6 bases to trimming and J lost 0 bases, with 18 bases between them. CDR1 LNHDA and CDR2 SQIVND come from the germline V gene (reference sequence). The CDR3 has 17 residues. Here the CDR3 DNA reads TGTGCCAGTAGGGAGAGGGTACGGATATCTAGCAATCAGCCCCAGCATTTT. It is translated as CASRERVRISSNQPQHF.

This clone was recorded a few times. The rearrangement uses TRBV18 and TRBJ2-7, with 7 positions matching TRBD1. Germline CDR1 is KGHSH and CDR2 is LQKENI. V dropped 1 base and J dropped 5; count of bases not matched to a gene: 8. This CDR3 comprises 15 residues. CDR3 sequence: CASSPLGTVNDEQYF. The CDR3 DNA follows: TGTGCCAGCTCACCACTCGGGACAGTTAATGACGAGCAGTACTTC.

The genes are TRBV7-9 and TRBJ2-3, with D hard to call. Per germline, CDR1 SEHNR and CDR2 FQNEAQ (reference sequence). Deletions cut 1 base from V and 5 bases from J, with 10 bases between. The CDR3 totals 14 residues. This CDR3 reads CASSLEGWRDTQYF. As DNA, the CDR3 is TGTGCCAGCAGCTTAGAGGGATGGAGAGATACGCAGTATTTT.

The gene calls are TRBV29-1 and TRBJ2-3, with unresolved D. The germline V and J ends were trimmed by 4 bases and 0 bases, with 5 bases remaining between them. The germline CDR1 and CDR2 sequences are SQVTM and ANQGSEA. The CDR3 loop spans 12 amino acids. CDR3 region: CSVVPSTDTQYF. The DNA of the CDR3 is TGCAGCGTTGTCCCTAGCACAGATACGCAGTATTTT.

The CDR3 spells CASSVGSSSSGNTIYF. Written as DNA, the CDR3 is TGTGCCAGCAGCGTCGGTTCATCAAGCTCTGGAAACACCATATATTTT. V and J are TRBV9 and TRBJ1-3; D is unclear. Germline CDR1 SGDLS, CDR2 YYNGEE. The ends were cut back, 2 bases at V and 0 bases at J, with 12 bases in the middle. This CDR3 contains 16 residues. The complete variable domain, with remaining parts taken from reference TRBV9 and TRBJ1-3, reads DSGVTQTPKHLITATGQRVTLRCSPRSGDLSVYWYQQSLDQGLQFLIQYYNGEERAKGNILERFSAQQFPDLHSELNLSSLELGDSALYFCASSVGSSSSGNTIYFGEGSWLTVV.

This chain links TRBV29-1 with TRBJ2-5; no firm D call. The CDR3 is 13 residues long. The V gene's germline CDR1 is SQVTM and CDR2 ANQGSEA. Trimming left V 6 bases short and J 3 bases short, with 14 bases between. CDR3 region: CSVGKGPEETQYF. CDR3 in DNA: TGCAGCGTCGGAAAGGGCCCTGAAGAGACCCAGTACTTC.